The following is a T cell receptor beta chain sequence with its context. Sequenced by immunoSEQ multiplex PCR; TCRdb stores in-frame clones only, minus some. The repertoire holds some 200,000 clones, with 84% as singletons. The data originate from a study of blood T cell repertoires in COVID-19. Germline V gives CDR1 SGHRS, CDR2 YFSETQ. J gave up 8 bases and V 4 bases, and 11 bases lay outside the gene matches. The CDR3 has 15 residues. Sequenced input: peripheral blood. This chain uses TRBV5-1 with TRBJ2-4, with 8 positions matching TRBD2. The TCR sequence derives from an elderly woman with COVID-19, enrolled during active disease. The CDR3 DNA follows: TGCGCCAGCAGCCGGGAGGGGGGCCGGTTTGACATTCAGTACTTC. The encoded protein is CASSREGGRFDIQYF.